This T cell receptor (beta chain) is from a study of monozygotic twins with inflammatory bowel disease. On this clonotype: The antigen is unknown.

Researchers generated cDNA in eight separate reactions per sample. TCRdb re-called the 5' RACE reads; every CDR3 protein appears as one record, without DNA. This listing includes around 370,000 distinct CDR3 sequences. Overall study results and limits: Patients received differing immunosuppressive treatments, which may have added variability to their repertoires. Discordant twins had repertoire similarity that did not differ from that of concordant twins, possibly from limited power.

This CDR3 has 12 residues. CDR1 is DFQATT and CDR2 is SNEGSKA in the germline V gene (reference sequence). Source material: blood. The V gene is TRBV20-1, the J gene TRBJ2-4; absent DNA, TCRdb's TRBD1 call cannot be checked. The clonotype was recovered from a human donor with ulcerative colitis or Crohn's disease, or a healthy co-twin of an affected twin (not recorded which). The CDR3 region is CSARRDGNIQYF.